This record concerns one T cell receptor (beta chain) sequence. Germline CDR1 SGHTA, CDR2 FQGNSA. V trimming: 0 bases; J trimming: 4 bases; junction bases outside the gene matches: 7. The CDR3 has 16 amino acids. Per the study methods: Researchers report that nucleated cell counts were estimated from reference gene primer amplification. Only in-frame clones appear in the TCRdb table, and some are missing; sequencing was by immunoSEQ multiplex PCR. V, J and clone size derive from that table, while D and trimming were established from the DNA sequence. The data hold around 480,000 clones, with approximately 86% observed a single time. This sample is part of a study of blood T cell repertoires in COVID-19. Study overall: Acute and convalescent COVID-19 samples came from the United States, Italy and Spain. From T cells, B-cell-depleted T cells, or PBMCs came the material, which was cDNA or gDNA.

Symptom resolution, clearance, or two negative PCRs marked the recovered donors of Cohort 3. The chain employs TRBV7-2 and TRBJ2-3; 7 nucleotides line up with TRBD2. This sequence was found in a woman under 30 who had recovered from COVID-19. Material for sequencing was PBMCs or T cells enriched from blood (not recorded which). CDR3 amino acids: CASSLARRGISDTQYF. The CDR3 coding sequence is TGTGCCAGCAGCTTAGCGAGGCGGGGGATTTCAGATACGCAGTATTTT. Full variable domain (missing parts from reference TRBV7-2 and TRBJ2-3): GAGVSQSPSNKVTEKGKDVELRCDPISGHTALYWYRQSLGQGLEFLIYFQGNSAPDKSGLPSDRFSAERTGGSVSTLTIQRTQQEDSAVYLCASSLARRGISDTQYFGPGTRLTVL.